This T cell receptor (beta chain) emerged from a study of shared clonotypes between healthy human individuals. Study-wide context: A couple of women and a few men aged 18 to 49 made up the donors.

Study-wide findings and caveats: Sampling included only blood; tissue repertoires likely differ.

With regard to this clone: The target antigen is unknown.

In the original analysis: Junction-only immunoSEQ sequences carried no quality scores, so filtering differed. Clones were read by immunoSEQ multiplex PCR, and TCRdb kept only the in-frame ones, dropping some. V, J and clone size are taken as reported in that table, and D and trimming were inferred from the DNA itself. Of about half a million clones in the sample, over 70% were seen once. Trimming cost V 6 bases and J 5 bases; bases outside gene matches: 8. From germline, CDR1 is SNHLY and CDR2 FYNNEI. The CDR3 covers 14 residues. This clonotype was obtained from a woman aged 40 to 50 in good health. Some clones in this sample may be carry-over from other donors' samples. Sequencing used PBMCs. J is TRBJ2-7 and V is TRBV2; 9 bases fit TRBD1. The CDR3 loop is CASRGGQGPDEQYF. The CDR3 DNA follows: TGTGCCAGCAGGGGGGGACAGGGACCGGACGAGCAGTACTTC.